A single sample gave rise to the 2 T cell receptor beta chains below, sequenced in a study of regulatory T cells in long-lasting Graves disease (dated by TCRdb to the early 2020s). Read against the paper, the sample's time point label means: newly diagnosed GD, antithyroid drugs for less than 3 months. RNA was extracted from PBMCs in TRIzol for both TCR sequencing and RNA sequencing. Library generation was performed with multiplex PCR. The data were produced on an Illumina HiSeq 4000. TCR beta libraries were built with iRepertoire HTBI primers and Arm-PCR amplification of CDR3 regions. In-frame beta chains were kept once TCRdb had trimmed the public reads at Q25 with fastp and called clones with MiXCR. CDR3 protein duplicates are merged, each entry listing the most common genes and DNA. For this sample the table gives approximately 400,000 distinct CDR3 sequences, of which about 16% were detected only once. The top ten clones comprise about 20% of the sample.

This specimen consisted of peripheral blood mononuclear cells (PBMCs), obtained at new diagnosis, from a patient treated with antithyroid drugs. The receptors were gathered from a female donor with Graves disease.

The table lists this clonotype with many counts. This rearrangement joins TRBV12-3 or TRBV12-4 to TRBJ2-7; maybe TRBD1 (5 bases). This CDR3 region has 15 residues. V shed 2 bases and J shed 2 bases, with 13 bases lying between them. The CDR3 coding sequence is TGTGCCAGCAGTTTAAGGGGAACCTTCGCCTACGAGCAGTACTTC. It codes for CASSLRGTFAYEQYF.

This clonotype was seen repeatedly, ten times or more. The rearrangement links TRBV7-2 to TRBJ1-1, with D maybe TRBD1 (5 bases). This CDR3 region has 14 residues. Trimming removed 3 bases from V and 4 bases from J, with 12 bases in between. The germline V gene has CDR1 SGHTA and CDR2 FQGNSA. The CDR3 loop reads CASSFVQGGTEAFF. Here the CDR3 DNA reads TGTGCCAGCAGCTTTGTCCAGGGAGGCACTGAAGCTTTCTTT.